In its sample, the clone carrying this T cell receptor beta chain was seen a few times. Its specificity is not known. The data were obtained in a study of T cells in Graves' hyperthyroidism and ophthalmopathy. Study-level findings and limits: Expanded thyroid clonotypes (above 0.001) were mostly also found in blood.

There are 15 residues in the CDR3. Per the germline V gene, CDR1 is SGHAT and CDR2 is FQNNGV. The V and J ends lost 3 bases and 4 bases respectively, with 14 bases between them. There were TCR beta CDR3 regions amplified from RNA transcripts. Researchers ran a first-round RT-PCR on the TCR CDR3 using the HTBI primer set. Via MiXCR, TCRdb re-called the multiplex PCR reads, giving one row per CDR3 protein. Among about 620,000 distinct CDR3 sequences listed, under 20% were seen once. The specimen sequenced was blood. This TCR derives from a woman under 40 with Graves' hyperthyroidism. The rearrangement joins TRBV11-2 to TRBJ2-3; D is perhaps TRBD2 (5 bases). CDR3: CASSFRGRVADTQYF. Written as DNA, the CDR3 is TGTGCCAGCAGCTTCCGAGGGAGAGTGGCAGATACGCAGTATTTT. The variable domain in full, completed from reference TRBV11-2 and TRBJ2-3, reads EAGVAQSPRYKIIEKRQSVAFWCNPISGHATLYWYQQILGQGPKLLIQFQNNGVVDDSQLPKDRFSAERLKGVDSTLKIQPAKLEDSAVYLCASSFRGRVADTQYFGPGTRLTVL.